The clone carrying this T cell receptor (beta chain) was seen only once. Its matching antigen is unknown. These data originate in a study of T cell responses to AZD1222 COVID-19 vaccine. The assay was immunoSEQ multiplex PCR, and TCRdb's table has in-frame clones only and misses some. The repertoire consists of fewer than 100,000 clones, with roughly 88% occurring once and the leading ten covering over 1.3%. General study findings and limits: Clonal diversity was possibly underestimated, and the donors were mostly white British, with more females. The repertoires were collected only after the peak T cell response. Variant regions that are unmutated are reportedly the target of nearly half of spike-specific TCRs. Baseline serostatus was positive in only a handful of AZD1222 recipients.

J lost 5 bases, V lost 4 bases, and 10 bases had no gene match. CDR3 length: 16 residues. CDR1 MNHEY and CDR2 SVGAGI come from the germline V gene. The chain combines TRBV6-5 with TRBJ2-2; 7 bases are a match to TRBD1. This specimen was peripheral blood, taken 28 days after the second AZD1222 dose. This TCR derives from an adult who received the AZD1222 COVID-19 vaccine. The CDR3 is CASSFTGALSTGELFF. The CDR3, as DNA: TGTGCCAGCAGTTTCACAGGGGCCCTCTCAACCGGGGAGCTGTTTTTT.